These 22 T cell receptor beta chains share one sample of origin, sequenced in a study of blood T cell repertoires in COVID-19. Profiled with immunoSEQ multiplex PCR; TCRdb holds only in-frame clones, not every one. The table has roughly 450,000 clones, less than 95% seen once; the top ten hold 0.6%. The sample consisted of PBMCs or T cells enriched from blood (not recorded which). The receptors were sampled from a man between 18 and 29 years old who had recovered from COVID-19.

The chain recombines TRBV5-4 with TRBJ1-2; TRBD1 matches 9 bases. J lost 4 bases, V lost 0 bases, and 10 bases had no gene match. The CDR3 covers 17 residues. The germline CDR1 and CDR2 sequences are SGHNT and YYREEE (reference sequence). CDR3 nucleotides: TGTGCCAGCAGCTTGGGGCACAGGGGGCAAGGCCTCTATGGCTACACCTTC. Its translation is CASSLGHRGQGLYGYTF.

This clone was observed a few times. V and J are TRBV19 and TRBJ2-7; 8 bases line up with TRBD1. The length of the CDR3 is 15 residues. CDR1 and CDR2 (germline): LNHDA, SQIVND (reference sequence). The V and J ends lost 3 bases and 0 bases, in that order; junction bases with no gene match: 4. As DNA, the CDR3 is TGTGCCAGTAGTATCCGGGACAGGCCCTCCTACGAGCAGTACTTC. Its protein is CASSIRDRPSYEQYF.

The CDR3 sequence: CASNRGAQGYTF. For the CDR3, the DNA is TGTGCCAGCAATCGGGGGGCGCAAGGCTACACCTTC. J is TRBJ1-2 and V is TRBV2; D possibly corresponds to TRBD1 (6 bases). This CDR3 spans 12 amino acids. V was cut by 7 bases and J by 8 bases, with 14 bases left in between. CDR1 SNHLY and CDR2 FYNNEI come from the germline V gene.

The genes are TRBV5-4 and TRBJ2-1; D might be TRBD1 (6 bases). CDR1 is SGHNT, CDR2 YYREEE, per germline (reference sequence). There are 17 residues in the CDR3. V lost 1 base, J lost 6 bases, and 20 bases lay in between. The CDR3 DNA reads TGTGCCAGCAGCTTGAAAGGGGGTTTTGGGGTCCCCAATGAGCAGTTCTTC. This encodes CASSLKGGFGVPNEQFF.

J is TRBJ2-5 and V is TRBV30, with D perhaps matching TRBD2 (5 bases). The germline V and J ends were trimmed by 3 bases and 3 bases, with 20 bases remaining between them. The germline CDR1 and CDR2 sequences are GTSNPN and SVGIG (reference sequence). The CDR3 runs 16 residues. CDR3 coding DNA: TGTGCCTGGAGCGCGAACCCCCCCGGGAAAAAAGAGACCCAGTACTTC. Translated, it gives CAWSANPPGKKETQYF.

The chain carries TRBV28 and TRBJ1-1; tentative D call: TRBD1 (5 bases). The germline gives CDR1 MDHEN, CDR2 SYDVKM. V was trimmed by 5 bases and J by 1 base, leaving 8 bases between them. The CDR3 consists of 13 residues. The chain's CDR3 is CASSRRGNTEAFF. Here the CDR3 DNA reads TGTGCCAGCAGTAGGAGGGGGAACACTGAAGCTTTCTTT.

The chain links TRBV3-1 (or the pseudogene TRBV3-2) to TRBJ1-1; 8 bases are a match to TRBD1. The CDR3 sequence is 16 residues long. Trimming took 4 bases from V and 1 from J; bases not matched to a gene: 8. From germline, CDR1 is LGHDT and CDR2 YNNKEL (reference sequence). CDR3 in amino acids: CASSPWTGRGNTEAFF. CDR3 nucleotides: TGTGCCAGCAGCCCCTGGACAGGGCGAGGGAACACTGAAGCTTTCTTT.

The V call is TRBV3-1 (or the pseudogene TRBV3-2), the J call TRBJ2-5; 13 bases are a match to TRBD2. J was trimmed by 5 bases and V by 5 bases; bases with no gene match: 5. The CDR3 length is 15 residues. From germline, CDR1 is LGHDT and CDR2 YNNKEL (reference sequence). The CDR3 here is CASSLLAGGPETQYF. CDR3 bases: TGTGCCAGCAGCTTACTAGCGGGGGGGCCGGAGACCCAGTACTTC.

The rearrangement links TRBV2 to TRBJ1-2; D is perhaps TRBD1 (5 bases). Germline V gene lookup returns CDR1 SNHLY and CDR2 FYNNEI. V lost 8 bases to trimming and J lost 7 bases, with 20 bases between them. The CDR3 has 14 amino acids. The CDR3 sequence is CASFPAGEYFGYTF. The CDR3 DNA sequence: TGTGCCAGCTTCCCAGCGGGGGAATATTTTGGCTACACCTTC. Supplemented by reference TRBV2 and TRBJ1-2, the full variable domain reads EPEVTQTPSHQVTQMGQEVILRCVPISNHLYFYWYRQILGQKVEFLVSFYNNEISEKSEIFDDQFSVERPDGSNFTLKIRSTKLEDSAMYFCASFPAGEYFGYTFGSGTRLTVV.

CDR3 sequence: CASSHSGSGTYEQYF. CDR3 sequence (DNA): TGTGCCAGCAGCCACAGCGGGAGTGGAACCTACGAGCAGTACTTC. V is TRBV5-4 and J is TRBJ2-7; TRBD2 agrees at 8 bases. J lost 2 bases, V lost 4 bases, and 8 bases had no gene match. The CDR3 loop spans 15 amino acids. CDR1 is SGHNT, CDR2 YYREEE, per germline (reference sequence).

The J gene is TRBJ1-6, the V gene TRBV7-6; TRBD1 matches at 7 bases. V was pared by 4 bases and J by 6 bases, with 6 bases of the junction left unmatched. CDR3 size: 15 residues. Germline CDR1 and CDR2: SGHVS and FNYEAQ. The CDR3 DNA is TGTGCCAGCAGCTCGGAGACAGGGACTAATTCACCCCTCCACTTT. Translated: CASSSETGTNSPLHF.

This clone has just one count. The rearrangement links TRBV27 to TRBJ2-7; 10 bases are a match to TRBD2. Losses at the gene ends were 5 bases for V and 5 bases for J; bases not matched to a gene: 6. Germline CDR1 is MNHEY and CDR2 is SMNVEV (reference sequence). The CDR3 contains 14 residues. As DNA, the CDR3 is TGTGCCAGCAGTCTACTAGCGGGACTCGACGAGCAGTACTTC. Its protein is CASSLLAGLDEQYF.

V is TRBV7-2 and J is TRBJ1-5; tentatively, D is TRBD1 (5 bases). CDR1 is SGHTA and CDR2 is FQGNSA in the germline V gene. V lost 1 base, J lost 7 bases, and 8 bases lay in between. This CDR3 is 13 amino acids long. CDR3 sequence (DNA): TGTGCCAGCAGCTTAGTCGGGGGGCAGCCCCAGCATTTT. It specifies CASSLVGGQPQHF.

The gene calls are TRBV6-1 and TRBJ1-5; 8 bases align to TRBD1. There are 17 residues in the CDR3. V lost 4 bases, J lost 4 bases, and 12 bases stayed unmatched. The germline V gene encodes CDR1 MNHNS and CDR2 SASEGT. As DNA, the CDR3 is TGTGCCAGCAGTGTTCAGGGGGCAACTAAATTTAATCAGCCCCAGCATTTT. Its translation is CASSVQGATKFNQPQHF.

V usage is TRBV5-1 and J usage is TRBJ2-3, with a possible D match to TRBD2 (6 bases). Per the germline V gene, CDR1 is SGHRS and CDR2 is YFSETQ. The CDR3 length is 13 residues. Trimming took 7 bases from V and 3 from J, leaving 12 bases between them. In DNA form, the CDR3 reads TGCGCCAGCCGACTAGTCGTTACAGATACGCAGTATTTT. This encodes CASRLVVTDTQYF. Complete variable domain (other parts from reference TRBV5-1 and TRBJ2-3): KAGVTQTPRYLIKTRGQQVTLSCSPISGHRSVSWYQQTPGQGLQFLFEYFSETQRNKGNFPGRFSGRQFSNSRSEMNVSTLELGDSALYLCASRLVVTDTQYFGPGTRLTVL.

The chain carries TRBV4-1 and TRBJ2-7; TRBD2 matches at 8 bases. The CDR3 is 15 residues long. V lost 2 bases and J lost 2; bases outside the gene matches: 5. Germline V gene data show CDR1 as MGHRA and CDR2 as YSYEKL. The CDR3: CASSQNRRGAYEQYF. For the CDR3, the DNA is TGCGCCAGCAGCCAAAACCGGCGGGGGGCCTACGAGCAGTACTTC.

The CDR3 nucleotides are TGTGCCAGCAGTGAGGGACTAGCGGGACAAGAGACCCAGTACTTC. Encoded protein: CASSEGLAGQETQYF. The genes are TRBV6-2 or TRBV6-3 and TRBJ2-5; the match to TRBD2 covers 13 bases. V shed 5 bases and J 2 bases; nucleotides not matched to a gene: 2. CDR1 is MNHEY, CDR2 SVGEGT, per germline. This CDR3 region has 15 residues.

This clone has only one observation. The rearrangement joins TRBV19 to TRBJ1-5; 7 bases are a match to TRBD1. The CDR3 is 14 amino acids. V shed 5 bases, J shed 2 bases, and the junction held 3 bases outside the gene matches. Germline CDR1 reads LNHDA; CDR2 reads SQIVND (reference sequence). CDR3 nucleotides: TGTGCCAGTAGTGGGGGACAGCGCAATCAGCCCCAGCATTTT. Protein sequence: CASSGGQRNQPQHF.

The sample holds a few counts of this clone. This chain links TRBV6-5 with TRBJ1-2; 12 bases are a match to TRBD1. The junction had 7 bases not matched to a gene; V was cut back by 0 bases and J by 8 bases. This CDR3 is built from 16 residues. Germline V CDR1 and CDR2: MNHEY, SVGAGI. CDR3 DNA: TGTGCCAGCAGTTACTCATTGGGGACAGGGGGCAGGGGCTACACCTTC. Translation: CASSYSLGTGGRGYTF.

The chain is built from TRBV4-1 and TRBJ2-7; TRBD1 aligns across 9 bases. From germline, CDR1 is MGHRA and CDR2 YSYEKL. Trimming took 3 bases from V and 2 from J; bases not matched to a gene: 5. The CDR3 is 15 amino acids. The CDR3, as DNA: TGCGCCAGCAGCCACGCCGGGACAGGGACCTACGAGCAGTACTTC. It is translated as CASSHAGTGTYEQYF.

This clone was observed a handful of times. The J gene is TRBJ2-1, the V gene TRBV29-1; 9 bases fit TRBD2. The germline V gene has CDR1 SQVTM and CDR2 ANQGSEA. This CDR3 is 15 amino acids long. The J segment lost 2 bases and the V segment lost 5 bases, leaving 7 bases of the junction unmatched. The CDR3 loop reads CSVLGGRDTYNEQFF. For the CDR3, the DNA is TGCAGCGTTCTTGGCGGGAGGGACACCTACAATGAGCAGTTCTTC.

This chain connects TRBV29-1 to TRBJ2-2; 8 nucleotides agree with TRBD2. Germline V gene sequence: CDR1 SQVTM, CDR2 ANQGSEA. The CDR3 loop spans 13 amino acids. V trimming: 6 bases; J trimming: 5 bases; junction bases outside the gene matches: 5. The CDR3 sequence is CSVYSGGTGELFF. CDR3 bases: TGCAGCGTCTACAGCGGGGGAACCGGGGAGCTGTTTTTT.